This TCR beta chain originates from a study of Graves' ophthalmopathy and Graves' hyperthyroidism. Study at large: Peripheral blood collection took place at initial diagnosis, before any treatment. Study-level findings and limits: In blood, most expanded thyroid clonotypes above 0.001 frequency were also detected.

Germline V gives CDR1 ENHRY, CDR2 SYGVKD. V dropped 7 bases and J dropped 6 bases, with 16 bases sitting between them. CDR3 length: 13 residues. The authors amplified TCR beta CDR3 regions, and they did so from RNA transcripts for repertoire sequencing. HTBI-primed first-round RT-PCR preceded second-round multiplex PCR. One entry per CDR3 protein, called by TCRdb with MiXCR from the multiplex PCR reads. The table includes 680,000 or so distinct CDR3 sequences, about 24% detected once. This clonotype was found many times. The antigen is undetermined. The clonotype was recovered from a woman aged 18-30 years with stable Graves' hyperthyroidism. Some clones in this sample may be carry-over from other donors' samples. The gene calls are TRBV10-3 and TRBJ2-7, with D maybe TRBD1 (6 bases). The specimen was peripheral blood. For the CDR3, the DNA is TGTGCCATCAAGGGGGACATTCTGGGCGAGCAGTACTTC. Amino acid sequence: CAIKGDILGEQYF.